This note documents a single T cell receptor (beta chain) sequence. Its antigen remains unidentified. No base quality values were provided; no much bigger clone lies one nucleotide off. V trim: 9 bases; J trim: 0 bases; unmatched bases: 22. Looking up the germline V gene yields CDR1 SNHLY and CDR2 FYNNEI. The CDR3 sequence holds 20 residues, the cysteine and phenylalanine included. CDR3 DNA is the only sequence kept; it has 60 bases, read in frame from the first base. In light of the paper, this sample's time point label describes: about 28 days (+/-7) after the second vaccine dose. AZD1222 recipients with second doses at about 4 weeks or about 12 weeks were pooled, because spike-specific TCR depth and breadth did not differ between schedules. The vaccinee samples were drawn from two UK trials, COV001 and COV002, one of which was a single-blind randomized controlled phase 2/3 trial testing AZD1222 (ChAdOx1 nCoV-19) in healthy adults. For TCRbeta chain sequencing, PBMC samples were collected from trial participants at day 0 and at day 28 after the second dose.

These data are taken from a study of T cell responses to AZD1222 COVID-19 vaccine (dated by TCRdb to 2020 to 2022). Study-level background: A total of under 250 trial participants underwent TCR sequencing, of whom more than 200 had received two doses of AZD1222 and about 26 had received two doses of the MenACWY control vaccine. Trial participants were enrolled into age subgroups of 18-55, 56-69 and 70-plus years, which contained around 150, 28 and 57 TCR-sequenced participants, respectively. Study-level results and caveats: The vaccine-associated CD4 TCRs covered the entire spike protein, and the dominant responses fell in regions 160-218 and 743-854. Participants were mostly white British, with more females than males. The authors suggested clonal diversity may have been underestimated. Epitopes outside the regions mutated in the B.1.351 and B.1.1.7 variants were reportedly recognized by nearly half of the unique spike-specific TCRs. In the small 56-69-year group, the increase in depth fell short of significance, most likely because of low power. Only five to seven AZD1222 recipients were SARS-CoV-2 seropositive at baseline, limiting conclusions about previously exposed vaccinees. Because no samples from the day 14 peak response were available, repertoires could be characterized only after the peak T cell response. After two AZD1222 doses, both the breadth and the depth of spike-specific TCRs were significantly higher than at day 0 and than in MenACWY recipients.

The CDR3 regions of human TCRbeta chains were analyzed by immunosequencing. In the authors' own workflow: TCRs in the repertoires were compared against a reference library of SARS-CoV-2-specific TCRs that had been generated with the MIRA antigen-specificity platform. Breadth meant the fraction of unique TCRs that were SARS-CoV-2-associated, whereas depth meant the fraction of total T cells that were SARS-CoV-2-associated. Using the MIRA data, each spike-specific TCR was assigned both to the spike region to which the TCR was reactive and to a CD4 or CD8 class. Log10-transformed breadth and depth values were compared by one-way ANOVA with Sidak's multiple comparisons tests. TCRdb stores this immuneACCESS table with in-frame sequences only. Part of the clones is absent; in the studies checked, under half of the shortfall reflects unresolved V genes, and no reason is known for the rest. For V, J and clone size, that table is used; D and trimming come from the DNA. This sample has about 94,000 clones in its table, and roughly 85% of those were observed once. The top ten constitute roughly 4.7% of the sample.

This sequence was found in an adult who received the AZD1222 COVID-19 vaccine. The chain links TRBV2 with TRBJ1-3, with 8 bases in between that match TRBD1. Specimen: peripheral blood, collected 28 days after the second AZD1222 dose. In nucleotides, the sequence is TGTGCCAGTATGACTCCTATACCGGGACAGGCTCACAGCTCTGGAAACACCATATATTTT. The resulting protein is CASMTPIPGQAHSSGNTIYF.